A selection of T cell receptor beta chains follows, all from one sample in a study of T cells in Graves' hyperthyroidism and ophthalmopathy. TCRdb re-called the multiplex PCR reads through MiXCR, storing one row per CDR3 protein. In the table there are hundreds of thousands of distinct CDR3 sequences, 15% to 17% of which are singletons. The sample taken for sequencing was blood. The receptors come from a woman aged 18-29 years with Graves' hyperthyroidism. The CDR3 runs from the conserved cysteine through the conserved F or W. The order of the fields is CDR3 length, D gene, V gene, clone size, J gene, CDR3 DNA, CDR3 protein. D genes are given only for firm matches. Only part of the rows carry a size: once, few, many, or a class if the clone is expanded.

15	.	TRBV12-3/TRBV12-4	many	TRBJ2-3	TGTGCCAGCAGCCCATATAGTCCTCTGACAGATACGCAGTATTTT	CASSPYSPLTDTQYF
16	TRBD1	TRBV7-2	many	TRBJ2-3	TGTGCCAGCAGCTTCGGGACAGGGCCCAACACAGATACGCAGTATTTT	CASSFGTGPNTDTQYF
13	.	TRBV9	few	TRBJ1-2	TGTGCCAGCAGCGTAGAACAGGGCTATGGCTACACCTTC	CASSVEQGYGYTF
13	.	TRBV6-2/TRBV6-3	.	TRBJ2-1	TGTGCCAGCAGTTATGTCCTAGCAAATGAGCAGTTCTTC	CASSYVLANEQFF
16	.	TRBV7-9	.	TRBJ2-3	TGTGCCAGCAGCTCACCTCCGGAAACTAGCACAGATACGCAGTATTTT	CASSSPPETSTDTQYF
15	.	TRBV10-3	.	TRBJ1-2	TGTGCCATCAGTGTTGTAGGAGGGGCGAACTATGGCTACACCTTC	CAISVVGGANYGYTF
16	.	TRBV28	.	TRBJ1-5	TGTGCCAGCAGTTTCAGTGGTCGGATCGGCAATCAGCCCCAGCATTTT	CASSFSGRIGNQPQHF
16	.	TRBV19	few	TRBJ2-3	TGTGCCAGTAGCGGAAACCACAGGACCGACACAGATACGCAGTATTTT	CASSGNHRTDTDTQYF
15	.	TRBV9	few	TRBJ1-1	TGTGCCAGCAGCACCTCAGGGCGTCCGAACACTGAAGCTTTCTTT	CASSTSGRPNTEAFF
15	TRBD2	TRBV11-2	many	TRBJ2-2	TGTGCCAGCAGCGGACTAGCGCCGAACACCGGGGAGCTGTTTTTT	CASSGLAPNTGELFF
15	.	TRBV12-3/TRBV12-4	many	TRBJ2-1	TGTGCCAGCAGTTTTATCGGGTCTGCCTACAATGAGCAGTTCTTC	CASSFIGSAYNEQFF
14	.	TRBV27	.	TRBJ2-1	TGTGCCAGCAGTTTTCGACTAGATTCCAATGAGCAGTTCTTC	CASSFRLDSNEQFF
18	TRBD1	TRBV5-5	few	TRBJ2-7	TGTGCCAGCAGCTTGTATTCCGGAGGACAGGGGTTCTCCTACGAGCAGTACTTC	CASSLYSGGQGFSYEQYF
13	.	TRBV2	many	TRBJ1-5	TGTGCCAGCAGTGTTGAGCAGACAAGGCCCCAGCATTTT	CASSVEQTRPQHF
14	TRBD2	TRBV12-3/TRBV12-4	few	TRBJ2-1	TGTGCCAGCAGCACCGGGACTAGAAGAAATGAGCAGTTCTTC	CASSTGTRRNEQFF
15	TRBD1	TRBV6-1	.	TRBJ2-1	TGTGCCTTAGACGGGACAGGGGGGTCCTACAATGAGCAGTTCTTC	CALDGTGGSYNEQFF
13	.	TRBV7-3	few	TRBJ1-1	TGTGCCAGCAGCTCAACAAGGGGGACTGAAGCTTTCTTT	CASSSTRGTEAFF
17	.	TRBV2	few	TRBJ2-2	TGTGCCAGCAGTGAAGAAGATGATGAGACAGCCACCGGGGAGCTGTTTTTT	CASSEEDDETATGELFF
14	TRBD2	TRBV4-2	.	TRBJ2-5	TGTGCCAGCAGCCGAGCGGGAGTGTTAGAGACCCAGTACTTC	CASSRAGVLETQYF
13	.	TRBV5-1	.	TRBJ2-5	TGCGCCAGCAACCTGGACAGCCGAGAGACCCAGTACTTC	CASNLDSRETQYF
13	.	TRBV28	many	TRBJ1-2	TGTGCCAGCAGTTTATCAGGGGCGAGGGGCTACACCTTC	CASSLSGARGYTF
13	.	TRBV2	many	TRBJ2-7	TGTGCCAGCAGGGAGGCATCCCGGTACGAGCAGTACTTC	CASREASRYEQYF
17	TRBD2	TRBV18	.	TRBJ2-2	TGTGCCAGCTCAACCCTCCGGACTAGTCAGGGCACCGGGGAGCTGTTTTTT	CASSTLRTSQGTGELFF
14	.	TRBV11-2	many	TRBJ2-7	TGTGCCAGCAGCTCCTTGGGGGGTTTCTACGAGCAGTACTTC	CASSSLGGFYEQYF
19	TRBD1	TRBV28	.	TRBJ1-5	TGTGCCAGCAGTTTAAGTCCCGGACAGGGTCCGGCGGGCAATCAGCCCCAGCATTTT	CASSLSPGQGPAGNQPQHF
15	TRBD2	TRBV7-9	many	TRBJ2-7	TGTGCCAGCAGGCCCACCGGCGGGGGGCTAAACGAGCAGTACTTC	CASRPTGGGLNEQYF
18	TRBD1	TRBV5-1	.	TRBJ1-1	TGCGCCAGCAGTAGATTCCCACAGGGGGCCTTAGGGAACACTGAAGCTTTCTTT	CASSRFPQGALGNTEAFF
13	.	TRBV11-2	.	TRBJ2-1	TGTGCCAGCAGCTTGGTGGTCTACAATGAGCAGTTCTTC	CASSLVVYNEQFF
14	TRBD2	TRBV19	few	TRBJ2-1	TGTGCCAGTAGCGGGACTAGCGGAGACAATGAGCAGTTCTTC	CASSGTSGDNEQFF
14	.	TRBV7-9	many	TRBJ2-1	TGTGCCAGCAGCTTAATAGGGGTGGTGAATGAGCAGTTCTTC	CASSLIGVVNEQFF
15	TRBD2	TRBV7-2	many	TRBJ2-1	TGTGCCAGCAGACCTCTAGCGGGGGTGGCTGGTGAGCAGTTCTTC	CASRPLAGVAGEQFF
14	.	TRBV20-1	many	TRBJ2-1	TGCAGTGCTAGGCCAGGGGCTCCGGCCAATGAGCAGTTCTTC	CSARPGAPANEQFF
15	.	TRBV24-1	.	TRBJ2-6	TGTGCCACCAGAGGGGTGGGCTCTGGGGCCAACGTCCTGACTTTC	CATRGVGSGANVLTF
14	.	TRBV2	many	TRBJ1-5	TGTGCCAGCGCGGATAGTTATAGCAATCAGCCCCAGCATTTT	CASADSYSNQPQHF
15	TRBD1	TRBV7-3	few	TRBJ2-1	TGTGCCAGCAGCTTAGTGGGGGACAGTGCTAATGAGCAGTTCTTC	CASSLVGDSANEQFF
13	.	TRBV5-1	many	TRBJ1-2	TGCGCCAGCAGCCCGACAGTTAACTATGGCTACACCTTC	CASSPTVNYGYTF
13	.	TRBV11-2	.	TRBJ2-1	TGTGCCAGTAGTATGGGGATCTACAATGAGCAGTTCTTC	CASSMGIYNEQFF
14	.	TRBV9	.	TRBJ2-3	TGTGCCAGCAGCGTAGGACCAGAAGGGGATACGCAGTATTTT	CASSVGPEGDTQYF
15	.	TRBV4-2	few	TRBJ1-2	TGTGCCAGCAGCCAAGTAGGGAGGCAGAGTCATGGCTACACCTTC	CASSQVGRQSHGYTF
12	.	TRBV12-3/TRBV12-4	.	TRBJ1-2	TGTGCCAGCAGTCTCTCAGGGGCTGGCTACACCTTC	CASSLSGAGYTF
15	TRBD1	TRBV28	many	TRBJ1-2	TGTGCCAGCAGTACCGGGACAGGGCCTTTTCGGGGCTACACCTTC	CASSTGTGPFRGYTF
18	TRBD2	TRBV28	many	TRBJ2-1	TGTGCCAGCAGTTTATTGATCCGAGCGGGAGGGACCTACAATGAGCAGTTCTTC	CASSLLIRAGGTYNEQFF
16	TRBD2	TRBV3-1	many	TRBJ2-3	TGTGCCAGCAGCCAAGCCGGACTAGAAGGAATCGATACGCAGTATTTT	CASSQAGLEGIDTQYF
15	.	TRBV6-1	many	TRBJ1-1	TGTGCCAGCAGCGCAAGTGAGGTGATGAACACTGAAGCTTTCTTT	CASSASEVMNTEAFF
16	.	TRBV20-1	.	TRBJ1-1	TGCAGTGCTAGAGATCTCGCAGGGACCTTTGTCACTGAAGCTTTCTTT	CSARDLAGTFVTEAFF
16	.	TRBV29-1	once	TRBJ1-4	TGCAGCGTTAACATACCTACGGGACTGAGGGGGGAAAAACTGTTTTTT	CSVNIPTGLRGEKLFF
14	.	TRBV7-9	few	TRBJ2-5	TGTGCCAGCAGCTTGGTCACCTACCAAGAGACCCAGTACTTC	CASSLVTYQETQYF
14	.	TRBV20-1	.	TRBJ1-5	TGCAGTGCTAGCGCACAGGGTCGGCATCAGCCCCAGCATTTT	CSASAQGRHQPQHF
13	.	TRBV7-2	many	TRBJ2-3	TGTGCCAGCAGCCTAAAGGGGAGAGATACGCAGTATTTT	CASSLKGRDTQYF
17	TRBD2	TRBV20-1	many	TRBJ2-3	TGCAGTGCCGACCACGAAAATAGCGGGAGGGCCGCAGATACGCAGTATTTT	CSADHENSGRAADTQYF
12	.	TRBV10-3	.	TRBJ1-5	TGTGCCATCAGTGAGAATAATCAGCCCCAGCATTTT	CAISENNQPQHF
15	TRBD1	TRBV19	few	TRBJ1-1	TGTGCCAGTAGTGACCAACAGGGGGTCAACACTGAAGCTTTCTTT	CASSDQQGVNTEAFF
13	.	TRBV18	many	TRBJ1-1	TGTGCCAGCAGCCCCGGAGGGAACACTGAAGCTTTCTTT	CASSPGGNTEAFF